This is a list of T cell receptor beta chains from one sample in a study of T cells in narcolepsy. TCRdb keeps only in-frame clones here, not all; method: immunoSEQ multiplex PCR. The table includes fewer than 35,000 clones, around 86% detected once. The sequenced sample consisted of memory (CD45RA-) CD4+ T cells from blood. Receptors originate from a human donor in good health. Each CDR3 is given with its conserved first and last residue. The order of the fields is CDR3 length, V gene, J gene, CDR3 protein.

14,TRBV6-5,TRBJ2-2,CASRIGPNTGELFF
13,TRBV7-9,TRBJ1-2,CASSLASGRGYTF
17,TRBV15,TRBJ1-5,CATSTDSIQGGNQPQHF
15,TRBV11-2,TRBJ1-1,CASSPRRDSYTEAFF
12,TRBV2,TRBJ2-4,CASSESGNIQYF
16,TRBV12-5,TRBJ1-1,CASGLVLGGVNTEAFF
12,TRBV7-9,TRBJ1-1,CASGQLNTEAFF
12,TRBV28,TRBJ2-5,CASFRSGETQYF
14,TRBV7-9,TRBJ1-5,CASSSIGDNQPQHF
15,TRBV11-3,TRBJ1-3,CASSLGQGSGNTIYF
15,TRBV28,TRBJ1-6,CASRPQGTYNSPLHF
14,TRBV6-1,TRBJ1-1,CASSRQIMNTEAFF
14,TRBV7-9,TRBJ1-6,CASSLRDRDSPLHF
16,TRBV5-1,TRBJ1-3,CASSWGQGASGNTIYF
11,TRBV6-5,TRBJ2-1,CASSLHNEQFF
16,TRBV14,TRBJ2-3,CASSLLLGQGTDTQYF
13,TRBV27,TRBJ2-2,CASRLTGHGELFF
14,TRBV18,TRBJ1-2,CASSPGARNYGYTF
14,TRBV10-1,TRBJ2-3,CASSDRAGPDTQYF
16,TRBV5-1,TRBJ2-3,CASSLGVGRSTDTQYF
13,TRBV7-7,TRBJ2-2,CASSLGGAGELFF
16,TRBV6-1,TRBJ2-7,CASSAPTGTGWGEQYF
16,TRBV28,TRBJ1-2,CASSSPGEDGNYGYTF
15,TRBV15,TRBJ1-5,CATSRVQGLGQPQHF
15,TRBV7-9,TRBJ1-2,CASSSDRGTNYGYTF
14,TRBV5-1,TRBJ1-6,CASSFGPTGSPLHF
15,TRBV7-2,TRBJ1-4,CASSFLGQGGEKLFF
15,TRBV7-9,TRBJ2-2,CASSLAGPDTGELFF
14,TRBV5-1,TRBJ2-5,CASNSQGGLETQYF
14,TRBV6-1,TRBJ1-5,CASSDIVSNQPQHF
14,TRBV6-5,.,CASRRLQGSGEQYF
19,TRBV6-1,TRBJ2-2,CASSETLSGQGTHTGELFF
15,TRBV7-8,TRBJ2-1,CASSQTSAGGQEQFF
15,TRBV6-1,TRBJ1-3,CASRGQGVSGNTIYF
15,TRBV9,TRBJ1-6,CASSLEQGGYSPLHF
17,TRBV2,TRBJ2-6,CASSNQQGNPGANVLTF
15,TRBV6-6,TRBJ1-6,CASSPPTGRNSPLHF
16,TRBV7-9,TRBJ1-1,CASSFESGGGNTEAFF
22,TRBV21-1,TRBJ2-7,CASSKAARSGSFQHGDIYEQYF
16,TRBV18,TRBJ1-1,CASSPQGQGRNTEAFF
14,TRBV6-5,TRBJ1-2,CASSGSGANYGYTF
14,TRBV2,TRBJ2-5,CASSGVTMGETQYF
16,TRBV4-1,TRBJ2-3,CASSQVDLVISDTQYF
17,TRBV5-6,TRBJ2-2,CASSSLWDREDTGELFF
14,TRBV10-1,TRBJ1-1,CASSEEGHGAEAFF